This T cell receptor (beta chain) was identified in a study of regulatory T cells in long-lasting Graves disease. Turning to the study itself: Freshly diagnosed Graves' patients had used antithyroid drugs for under 3 months.

As to time point: newly diagnosed GD, antithyroid drugs for less than 3 months. Preparation of the TCR library used RNA extracted from PBMCs. The germline CDR1 and CDR2 sequences are LGHNA and YSLEER. The length of the CDR3 is 15 residues. The V and J ends lost 4 bases and 2 bases respectively, with 12 bases between them. TCR beta libraries were built with iRepertoire HTBI primers and Arm-PCR of CDR3 regions. TCRdb itself ran the multiplex PCR reads through MiXCR, one entry per CDR3 protein. The sample gives 300,000 to 400,000 distinct CDR3 sequences, roughly 17% of which show up once; less than 35% is in the top ten. The sample holds a few counts of this clonotype. As yet, its antigen is unknown. Study findings and constraints: There was favoring of TRBV28, TRBJ1-2 and TRBJ2-5 in persistent disease.

These data were also reused for a study on T cells in Graves' hyperthyroidism and ophthalmopathy. As that study records: These patients, aged 18 to 65, had recently diagnosed hyperthyroidism lasting under 2 months.

The source was peripheral blood mononuclear cells (PBMCs), collected at new diagnosis, from a patient treated with antithyroid drugs. The source is a man aged 35 to 55 with Graves disease. The V gene is TRBV4-3, the J gene TRBJ1-3, with unresolved D. The CDR3 spells CASSLTWTAGNTIYF. CDR3 nucleotides: TGCGCCAGCAGCCTCACCTGGACCGCTGGAAACACCATATATTTT.